These 20 T cell receptor beta chains came from one sample sequenced in a study of T-cell memory formation after mild COVID-19. TCRdb re-derived calls from the 5' RACE reads in MiXCR, one entry per CDR3 protein. The sample has 300,000 to 400,000 distinct CDR3 sequences, 28% seen once. The sequencing sample was made of PBMCs or a T cell subset sorted from them (not recorded which). These receptor sequences come from an adult woman who had mild COVID-19 (a few samples of this study predate the infection). Cell type and time point are not known.

The V and J genes are TRBV5-1 and TRBJ1-3; 8 bases align to TRBD1. Per the germline V gene, CDR1 is SGHRS and CDR2 is YFSETQ. The J segment lost 6 bases and the V segment lost 4 bases, leaving 6 bases of the junction unmatched. CDR3 length: 14 amino acids. DNA of the CDR3: TGCGCCAGCAGCCCGGACAGGGCCGAAAACACCATATATTTT. Its translation is CASSPDRAENTIYF.

This clonotype came up a few times. The chain recombines TRBV6-5 with TRBJ2-7; 8 nucleotides match TRBD1. The germline V gene has CDR1 MNHEY and CDR2 SVGAGI. The CDR3 is 14 residues long. Trimming removed 6 bases from V and 5 bases from J; junction bases left unmatched: 9. CDR3 in amino acids: CASRPDRGAHEQYF. CDR3 coding DNA: TGTGCCAGCAGGCCCGACAGGGGAGCCCACGAGCAGTACTTC.

This chain connects TRBV12-3 or TRBV12-4 to TRBJ2-7; tentative D call: TRBD2 (7 bases). The ends were cut back, 5 bases at V and 0 bases at J, with 11 bases in the middle. The CDR3 totals 14 residues. This CDR3 is CASSRGGHSYEQYF. Here the CDR3 DNA reads TGTGCCAGCAGTCGCGGGGGCCACTCCTACGAGCAGTACTTC.

The J gene is TRBJ2-7, the V gene TRBV5-1; 8 bases line up with TRBD1. J lost 6 bases, V lost 0 bases, and 8 bases had no gene match. The V gene's germline CDR1 is SGHRS and CDR2 YFSETQ. This CDR3 contains 15 residues. CDR3 in DNA: TGCGCCAGCAGCTTGGAGGGACAGGTAGGCGGCGAGCAGTACTTC. Amino acid sequence: CASSLEGQVGGEQYF. Using reference TRBV5-1 and TRBJ2-7 for the parts outside the CDR3, the full variable domain is KAGVTQTPRYLIKTRGQQVTLSCSPISGHRSVSWYQQTPGQGLQFLFEYFSETQRNKGNFPGRFSGRQFSNSRSEMNVSTLELGDSALYLCASSLEGQVGGEQYFGPGTRLTVT.

This clonotype came up a few times. The rearrangement links TRBV12-3 or TRBV12-4 to TRBJ1-2; unclear D gene. This CDR3 has 13 amino acids. V lost 3 bases and J lost 4, with 9 bases in between. The CDR3 is CASSLSPIYGYTF. As DNA, the CDR3 is TGTGCCAGCAGTTTGTCTCCGATCTATGGCTACACCTTC.

Only a few counts were recorded for this clonotype. The rearrangement joins TRBV7-3 to TRBJ1-2, with a weak D call TRBD1 (5 bases). V lost 0 bases, J lost 4 bases, and 15 bases lay in between. The CDR3 runs to 16 residues. Germline V gives CDR1 SGHTA, CDR2 FQGTGA. CDR3 sequence (DNA): TGTGCCAGCAGCTTAACCGGGACCGCCTCATCCTATGGCTACACCTTC. Protein: CASSLTGTASSYGYTF.

This clonotype was counted only a few times. The chain carries TRBV12-3 or TRBV12-4 and TRBJ2-1; no firm D call. The CDR3 spans 15 residues. Deletions cut 6 bases from V and 6 bases from J, with 18 bases between. The CDR3 bases are TGTGCCAGCAGAGGCAACAGATACCTTCGCAATGAGCAGTTCTTC. Translating it yields CASRGNRYLRNEQFF.

The genes are TRBV6-2 or TRBV6-3 and TRBJ1-5; no firm D call. V was shortened by 10 bases and J by 5 bases, with 18 bases between the two germline ends. CDR3 length equals 14 residues. Per germline, CDR1 MNHEY and CDR2 SVGEGT. The chain's CDR3 is CATVRGLVDQPQHF. The CDR3 nucleotides are TGTGCCACCGTTCGCGGGCTCGTGGATCAGCCCCAGCATTTT.

Many counts were recorded for this clonotype. The chain uses TRBV7-9 and TRBJ2-7; 8 nucleotides agree with TRBD2. The length of the CDR3 is 15 residues. Germline V CDR1 and CDR2: SEHNR, FQNEAQ (reference sequence). V gave up 0 bases and J gave up 5 bases; unmatched junction bases: 6. The CDR3 coding sequence is TGTGCCAGCAGCTTAGCTAGCGGGATTTTCCACGAGCAGTACTTC. Its protein is CASSLASGIFHEQYF.

The CDR3 loop is CASSPQGQGRDTQYF. The CDR3 coding sequence is TGTGCCAGCAGCCCACAGGGACAGGGGAGAGATACGCAGTATTTT. The rearrangement uses TRBV7-2 and TRBJ2-3; TRBD1 aligns across 10 bases. V was clipped by 5 bases and J by 5 bases; unmatched bases: 7. The CDR3 is 15 residues long. Per the germline V gene, CDR1 is SGHTA and CDR2 is FQGNSA.

This clonotype was picked up a small number of times. The chain has TRBV7-9 and TRBJ2-3, with D tentatively TRBD2 (5 bases). The germline V and J ends were trimmed by 5 bases and 1 base, with 13 bases remaining between them. The CDR3 extends over 15 amino acids. Germline CDR1 SEHNR, CDR2 FQNEAQ (reference sequence). The CDR3 bases are TGTGCCAGCAGCCCCAGGAGCGGTCGCACAGATACGCAGTATTTT. The encoded protein is CASSPRSGRTDTQYF.

The chain is built from TRBV12-3 or TRBV12-4 and TRBJ2-5; D is unresolved. The length of the CDR3 is 13 residues. Trimming shortened V by 1 base and J by 14 bases, and 17 bases separated the two germline ends. The chain's CDR3 is CASSLGTATPIYF. Written as DNA, the CDR3 is TGTGCCAGCAGTTTAGGTACAGCCACCCCAATTTACTTC.

The rearrangement uses TRBV5-1 and TRBJ1-3; no firm D call. The CDR3 runs 16 residues. CDR1 and CDR2 from the germline V gene are SGHRS and YFSETQ. V was clipped by 0 bases and J by 0 bases, with 10 bases between them. The CDR3 is CASSLAPDLSGNTIYF. CDR3 coding DNA: TGCGCCAGCAGCTTGGCTCCAGACCTCTCTGGAAACACCATATATTTT.

In its sample, this clonotype was seen many times. The rearrangement uses TRBV7-7 and TRBJ2-1, with 12 bases aligning to TRBD2. This CDR3 is built from 18 residues. Germline values: CDR1 SSHAT, CDR2 FNYEAQ (reference sequence). The V and J ends lost 4 bases and 7 bases, in that order; junction bases with no gene match: 14. CDR3 in amino acids: CASSSGALAGGAYNEQFF. The CDR3 nucleotides are TGTGCCAGCAGCTCAGGCGCACTAGCGGGGGGTGCATATAATGAGCAGTTCTTC.

This clonotype was counted a few times. CDR3 DNA sequence: TGCGCCAGCAGCCTCTACACCGGGACCGCCAACACCGGGGAGCTGTTTTTT. Its protein product is CASSLYTGTANTGELFF. J is TRBJ2-2 and V is TRBV4-3, with D possibly being TRBD1 or TRBD2 (5 bases each). Trimming took off 4 bases at V and 2 bases at J, with 17 bases between the two ends. In germline, CDR1 is LGHNA, CDR2 YSLEER. This CDR3 is 17 amino acids long.

V usage is TRBV7-9 and J usage is TRBJ1-5; TRBD1 matches at 7 bases. The CDR3 sequence is 17 residues long. The trim removed 5 bases at V and 5 bases at J, leaving 15 bases unmatched. Germline V lookup: CDR1 SEHNR, CDR2 FQNEAQ (reference sequence). CDR3 DNA sequence: TGTGCCAGCAGCCCCCACGGTGGTAGACAGGGCGATCAGCCCCAGCATTTT. Translating it yields CASSPHGGRQGDQPQHF.

In this sample, this clonotype turned up many times. The genes are TRBV6-5 and TRBJ1-2; no firm D call. The CDR3 is 16 residues long. The V gene's germline CDR1 is MNHEY and CDR2 SVGAGI. With 4 bases removed from V and 0 bases from J, the gap between germline ends came to 15 bases. This CDR3 is CASSSPSDATNYGYTF. CDR3 bases: TGTGCCAGCAGTTCCCCCTCCGACGCAACTAACTATGGCTACACCTTC.

The chain couples TRBV3-1 to TRBJ2-1, with 9 bases aligning to TRBD1. The J segment lost 4 bases and the V segment lost 6 bases, leaving 16 bases of the junction unmatched. This CDR3 comprises 18 residues. Germline assignment: CDR1 LGHDT and CDR2 YNNKEL (reference sequence). The CDR3, as DNA: TGTGCCAGCAGTACTGGACAGGGGTGGCGGGGAAAGTACAATGAGCAGTTCTTC. Protein: CASSTGQGWRGKYNEQFF.

The chain couples TRBV7-3 to TRBJ2-6, with 7 bases that match TRBD1. The CDR3 has 15 residues. The V gene end was trimmed by 3 bases and the J gene end by 4 bases; junction bases not matched to a gene: 3. Germline loops: CDR1 SGHTA, CDR2 FQGTGA. The CDR3 spells CASSLTGMGANVLTF. CDR3 nucleotides: TGTGCCAGCAGCTTGACAGGGATGGGGGCCAACGTCCTGACTTTC.

The chain has TRBV29-1 and TRBJ1-1; D remains unclear. The V end lost 4 bases, the J end lost 1 base, and 10 bases lay between the germline ends. Germline V lookup: CDR1 SQVTM, CDR2 ANQGSEA. The CDR3 covers 13 residues. The CDR3 nucleotides are TGCAGCGTTGTTGAGGGCTGGAACACTGAAGCTTTCTTT. The encoded protein is CSVVEGWNTEAFF.